Described below is a single TCR beta chain sequence and its context. The antigen is unknown. The V and J ends lost 6 bases and 3 bases, in that order; junction bases with no gene match: 6. CDR3 size: 15 residues. Germline CDR1 is SNHLY and CDR2 is FYNNEI. With random hexamers, roughly 0.45 to 1 ug RNA was reverse transcribed. TCRdb redid the calling of the immunoSEQ multiplex PCR reads with MiXCR, one entry per CDR3 protein. The data contain around 170,000 distinct CDR3 sequences, just under 95% of them seen just once; the ten biggest clones take up around 0.16%. The data originate from a study of CD8 T cells in Susac syndrome. Study-level points and caveats: Susac syndrome CD8+ repertoires were clonally expanded, most strongly in CD8+ TEMRA cells.

The rearrangement joins TRBV2 to TRBJ2-7, with 12 bases that match TRBD2. The sequenced material came from CD8+ T cells from PBMCs. The TCR comes from a human donor with Susac syndrome. CDR3 protein: CASSPRTSGNYEQYF. The DNA of the CDR3 is TGTGCCAGCAGCCCGAGGACTAGCGGGAACTACGAGCAGTACTTC.